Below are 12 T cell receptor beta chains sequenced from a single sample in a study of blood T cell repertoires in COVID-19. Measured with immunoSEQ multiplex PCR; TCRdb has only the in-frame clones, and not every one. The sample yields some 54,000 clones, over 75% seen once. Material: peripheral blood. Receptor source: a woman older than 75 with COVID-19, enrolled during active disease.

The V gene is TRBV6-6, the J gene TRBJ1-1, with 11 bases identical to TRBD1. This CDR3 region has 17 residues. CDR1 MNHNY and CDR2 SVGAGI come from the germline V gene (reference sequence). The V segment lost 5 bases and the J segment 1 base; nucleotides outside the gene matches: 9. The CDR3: CASSHKRGTGGNTEAFF. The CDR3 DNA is TGTGCCAGCAGTCACAAGAGGGGGACAGGGGGGAACACTGAAGCTTTCTTT.

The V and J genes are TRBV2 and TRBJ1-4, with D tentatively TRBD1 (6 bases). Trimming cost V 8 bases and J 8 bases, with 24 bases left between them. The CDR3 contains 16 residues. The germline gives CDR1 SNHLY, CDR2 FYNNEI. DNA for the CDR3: TGTGCCAGCTTCACCGGGACAACAACCGAGGGGGAAAAACTGTTTTTT. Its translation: CASFTGTTTEGEKLFF.

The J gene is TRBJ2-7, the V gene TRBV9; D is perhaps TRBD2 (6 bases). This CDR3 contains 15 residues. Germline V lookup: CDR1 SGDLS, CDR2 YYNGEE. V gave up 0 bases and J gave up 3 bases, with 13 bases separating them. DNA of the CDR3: TGTGCCAGCAGCGTAGGTGGGCGGGGAGACTACGAGCAGTACTTC. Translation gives CASSVGGRGDYEQYF.

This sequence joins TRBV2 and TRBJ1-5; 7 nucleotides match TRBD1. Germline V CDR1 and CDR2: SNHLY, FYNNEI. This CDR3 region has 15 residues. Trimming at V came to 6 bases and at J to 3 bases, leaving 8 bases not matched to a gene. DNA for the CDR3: TGTGCCAGCAGCCCCCCTGACAGGGTCAATCAGCCCCAGCATTTT. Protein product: CASSPPDRVNQPQHF.

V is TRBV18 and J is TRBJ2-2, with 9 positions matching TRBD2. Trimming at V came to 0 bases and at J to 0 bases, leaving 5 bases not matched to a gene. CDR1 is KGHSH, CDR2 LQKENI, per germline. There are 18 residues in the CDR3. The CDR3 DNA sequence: TGTGCCAGCTCACCACCACGCGGGAGGGCGGCGAACACCGGGGAGCTGTTTTTT. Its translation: CASSPPRGRAANTGELFF.

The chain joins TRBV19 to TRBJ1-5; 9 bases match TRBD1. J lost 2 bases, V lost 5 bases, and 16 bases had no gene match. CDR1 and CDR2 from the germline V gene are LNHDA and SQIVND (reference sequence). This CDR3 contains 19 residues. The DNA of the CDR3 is TGTGCCAGTAGTCTTCGGACAGGGGTTTTGGTATTGCGCAATCAGCCCCAGCATTTT. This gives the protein CASSLRTGVLVLRNQPQHF.

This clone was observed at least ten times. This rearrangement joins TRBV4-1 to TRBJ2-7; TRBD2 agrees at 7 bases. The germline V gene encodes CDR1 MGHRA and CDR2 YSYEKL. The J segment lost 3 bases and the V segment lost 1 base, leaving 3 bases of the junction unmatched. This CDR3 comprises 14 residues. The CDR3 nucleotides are TGCGCCAGCAGCCAAGGGGGACTAATCTACGAGCAGTACTTC. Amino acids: CASSQGGLIYEQYF.

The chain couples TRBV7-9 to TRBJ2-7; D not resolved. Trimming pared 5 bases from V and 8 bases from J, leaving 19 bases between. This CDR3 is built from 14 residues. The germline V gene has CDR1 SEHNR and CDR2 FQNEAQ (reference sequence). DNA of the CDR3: TGTGCCAGCAGCCCTAGTCCGCTATCGTCCCAGCAGTACTTC. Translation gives CASSPSPLSSQQYF.

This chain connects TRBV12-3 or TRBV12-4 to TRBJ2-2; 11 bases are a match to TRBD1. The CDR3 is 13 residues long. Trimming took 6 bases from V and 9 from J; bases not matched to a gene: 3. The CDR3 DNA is TGTGCCAGCAGGGGACAGGGGGTCCGGGAGCTGTTTTTT. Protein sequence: CASRGQGVRELFF.

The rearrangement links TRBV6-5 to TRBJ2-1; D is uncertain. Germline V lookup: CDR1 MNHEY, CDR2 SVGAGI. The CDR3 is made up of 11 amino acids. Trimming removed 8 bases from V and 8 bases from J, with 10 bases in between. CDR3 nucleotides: TGTGCCAGCTTAAACAGACATGAGCAGTTCTTC. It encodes CASLNRHEQFF.

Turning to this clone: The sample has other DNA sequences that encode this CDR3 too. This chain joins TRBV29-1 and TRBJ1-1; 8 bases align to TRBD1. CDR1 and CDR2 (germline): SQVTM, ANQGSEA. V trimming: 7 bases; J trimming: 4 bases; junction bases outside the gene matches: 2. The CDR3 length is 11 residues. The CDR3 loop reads CSADRGTEAFF. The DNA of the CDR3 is TGCAGCGCCGACAGGGGCACTGAAGCTTTCTTT. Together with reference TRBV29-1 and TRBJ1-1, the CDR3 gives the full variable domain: SAVISQKPSRDICQRGTSLTIQCQVDSQVTMMFWYRQQPGQSLTLIATANQGSEATYESGFVIDKFPISRPNLTFSTLTVSNMSPEDSSIYLCSADRGTEAFFGQGTRLTVV.

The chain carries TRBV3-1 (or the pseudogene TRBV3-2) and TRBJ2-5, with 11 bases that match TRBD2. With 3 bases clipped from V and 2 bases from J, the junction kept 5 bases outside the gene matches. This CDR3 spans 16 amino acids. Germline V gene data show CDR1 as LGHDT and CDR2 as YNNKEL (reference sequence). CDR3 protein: CASSHYTSGRQETQYF. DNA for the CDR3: TGTGCCAGCAGCCATTACACTAGCGGGAGACAAGAGACCCAGTACTTC.